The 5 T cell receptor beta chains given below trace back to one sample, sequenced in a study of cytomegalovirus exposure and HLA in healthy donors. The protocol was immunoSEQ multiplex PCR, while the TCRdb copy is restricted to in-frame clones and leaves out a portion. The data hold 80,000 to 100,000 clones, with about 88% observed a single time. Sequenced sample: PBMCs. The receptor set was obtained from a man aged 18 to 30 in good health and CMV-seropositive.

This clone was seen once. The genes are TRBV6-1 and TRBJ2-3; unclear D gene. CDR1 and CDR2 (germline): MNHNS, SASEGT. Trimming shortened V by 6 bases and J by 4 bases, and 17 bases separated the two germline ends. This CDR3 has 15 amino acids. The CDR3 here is CASSAARIHADTQYF. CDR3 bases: TGTGCCAGCAGCGCCGCTAGGATTCACGCAGATACGCAGTATTTT.

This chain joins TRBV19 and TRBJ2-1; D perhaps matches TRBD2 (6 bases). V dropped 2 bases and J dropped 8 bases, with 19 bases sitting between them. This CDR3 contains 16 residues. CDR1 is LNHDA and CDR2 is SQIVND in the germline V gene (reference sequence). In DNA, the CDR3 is TGTGCCAGTAGTATACCAGCGGGCCCTAAGCTTTATGAGCAGTTCTTC. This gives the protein CASSIPAGPKLYEQFF. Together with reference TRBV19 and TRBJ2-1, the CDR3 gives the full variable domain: DGGITQSPKYLFRKEGQNVTLSCEQNLNHDAMYWYRQDPGQGLRLIYYSQIVNDFQKGDIAEGYSVSREKKESFPLTVTSAQKNPTAFYLCASSIPAGPKLYEQFFGPGTRLTVL.

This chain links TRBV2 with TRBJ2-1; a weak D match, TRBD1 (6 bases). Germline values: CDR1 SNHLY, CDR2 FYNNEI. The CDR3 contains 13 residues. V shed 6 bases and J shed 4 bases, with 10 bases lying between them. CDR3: CASRMDRYNEQFF. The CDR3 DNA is TGTGCCAGCAGAATGGACAGATACAATGAGCAGTTCTTC.

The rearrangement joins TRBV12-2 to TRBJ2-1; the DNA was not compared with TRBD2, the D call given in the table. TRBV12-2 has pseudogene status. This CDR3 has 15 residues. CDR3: CASRHSGSSDNEQFF. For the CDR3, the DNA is TGTGCAAGTCGCCATAGCGGGAGTTCGGACAATGAGCAGTTCTTC.

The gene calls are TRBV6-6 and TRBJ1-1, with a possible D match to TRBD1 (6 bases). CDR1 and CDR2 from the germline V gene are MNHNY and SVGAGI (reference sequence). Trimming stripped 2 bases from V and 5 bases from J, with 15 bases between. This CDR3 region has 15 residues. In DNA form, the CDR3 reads TGTGCCAGCAGTTACGGAGTCAGGGGCGGGACTGAAGCTTTCTTT. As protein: CASSYGVRGGTEAFF.